These 4 T cell receptor beta chains were all obtained from the same sample, sequenced in a study of beta chain features in type 1 diabetes. Regarding the study as a whole: A moderate, significant TCRB CDR3 shortening appeared in type 1 diabetes across four CD4+ subsets.

These TCRs are of unknown antigen specificity. Sequenced material consisted of expressed TCRB transcripts (all of the isolated RNA was reverse transcribed). The protocol was immunoSEQ multiplex PCR, while the TCRdb copy is restricted to in-frame clones and leaves out a portion. This table has roughly 220,000 clones, roughly 17% appearing once. The source material was naive CD4+ T cells from blood. The receptor set was obtained from a man aged 25 to 40 with type 1 diabetes.

V gene TRBV13 combines with J gene TRBJ2-3; 10 positions agree with TRBD2. V was clipped by 5 bases and J by 4 bases; unmatched bases: 12. Germline loops: CDR1 PRHDT, CDR2 FYEKMQ (reference sequence). CDR3 length: 17 amino acids. The CDR3 spells CASSRRTSGQQADTQYF. As DNA, the CDR3 is TGTGCCAGCAGCCGTAGGACTAGCGGACAACAGGCAGATACGCAGTATTTT. Full variable domain (missing parts from reference TRBV13 and TRBJ2-3): AAGVIQSPRHLIKEKRETATLKCYPIPRHDTVYWYQQGPGQDPQFLISFYEKMQSDKGSIPDRFSAQQFSDYHSELNMSSLELGDSALYFCASSRRTSGQQADTQYFGPGTRLTVL.

V and J are TRBV28 and TRBJ2-5, with 9 bases that match TRBD1. CDR1 and CDR2 (germline): MDHEN, SYDVKM. The CDR3 has 13 residues. V was clipped by 5 bases and J by 5 bases; unmatched bases: 3. CDR3 residues: CASSTGGAETQYF. In DNA, the CDR3 is TGTGCCAGCAGTACAGGGGGCGCGGAGACCCAGTACTTC. The full variable domain, its missing parts supplied by reference TRBV28 and TRBJ2-5, is DVKVTQSSRYLVKRTGEKVFLECVQDMDHENMFWYRQDPGLGLRLIYFSYDVKMKEKGDIPEGYSVSREKKERFSLILESASTNQTSMYLCASSTGGAETQYFGPGTRLLVL.

The chain joins TRBV2 to TRBJ2-7; D is ambiguous. Trimming took 7 bases from V and 2 from J, leaving 9 bases between them. The CDR3 is 12 residues long. CDR1 is SNHLY, CDR2 FYNNEI, per germline. This CDR3 reads CASTATAYEQYF. For the CDR3, the DNA is TGTGCCAGCACCGCCACTGCCTACGAGCAGTACTTC.

There are a few counts of this clone. The chain is built from TRBV18 and TRBJ1-2; unclear D gene. Germline V CDR1 and CDR2: KGHSH, LQKENI. V shed 0 bases and J shed 8 bases, with 10 bases lying between them. This CDR3 has 13 amino acids. CDR3 sequence: CASSPPGPDGYTF. The CDR3 DNA follows: TGTGCCAGCTCACCACCAGGGCCCGACGGCTACACCTTC.